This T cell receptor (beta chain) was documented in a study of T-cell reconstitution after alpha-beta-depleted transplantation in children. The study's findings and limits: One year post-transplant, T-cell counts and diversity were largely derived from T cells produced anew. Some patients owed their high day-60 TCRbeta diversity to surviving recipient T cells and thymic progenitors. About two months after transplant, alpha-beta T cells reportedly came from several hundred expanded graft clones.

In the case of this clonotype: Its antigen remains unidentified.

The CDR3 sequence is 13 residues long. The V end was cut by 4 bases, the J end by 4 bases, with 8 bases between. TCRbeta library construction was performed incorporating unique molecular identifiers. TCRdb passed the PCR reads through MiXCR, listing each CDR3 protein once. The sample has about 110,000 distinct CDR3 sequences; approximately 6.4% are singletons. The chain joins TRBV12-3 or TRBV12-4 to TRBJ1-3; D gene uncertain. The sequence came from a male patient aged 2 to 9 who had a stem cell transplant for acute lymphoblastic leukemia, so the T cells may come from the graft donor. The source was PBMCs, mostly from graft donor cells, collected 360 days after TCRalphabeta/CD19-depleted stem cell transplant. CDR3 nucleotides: TGTGCCAGCAGTTCCCAAATGGGAAACACCATATATTTT. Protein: CASSSQMGNTIYF.